This T cell receptor (beta chain) comes out of a study of cytomegalovirus exposure and HLA in healthy donors (dated by TCRdb to 2017 to 2019). A note on the overall study: An earlier analysis of several hundred of the donors reported about 300 Gb of sequence data and around 100 million unique TCR beta sequences obtained from around 170 million T cells. Class I and class II HLA loci were covered by the typing at four-digit resolution. Because of strong linkage in the cohort, roughly five DR-DQ haplotypes were treated as single units for association and clustering. Rather than using new phenotypic data, the later analysis identified candidate immune exposures from TCR beta sequences and from how often those sequences occurred across donors. In an earlier analysis of 500 to 650 of the donors, high-throughput TCR beta sequencing was used to judge whether each TCR beta V gene segment behaved as functional or pseudogenic. The genetic ancestry cluster associated with self-reported Caucasian donors included around four fifths of the 350 to 500 genotyped donors. A later analysis re-examined previously published TCR beta repertoires from about 670 donors and added high-resolution HLA genotyping to investigate patterns of TCR occurrence. Approximately 300 gigabases of sequencing data and 70 million to 85 million unique TCR sequences were included in an early release covering over 600 HLA-typed donors. Among 350 to 400 genotyped donors of the cohort, an average of roughly 240,000 unique TCR beta nucleotide sequences were sequenced per donor, roughly 18% of them non-productive. Donor age, sex, ethnicity and CMV serostatus were collected together with the repertoire data. The number of typed donors differed by locus: about 620-640 for A, B, C, DRB1 and DQB1; some 540 for DQA1; approximately 600 for DPA1; and 400 to 480 for DPB1. High-throughput TCR immunosequencing, statistical association of individual TCRs with disease status, and machine learning were combined to predict cytomegalovirus infection status. A separate validation cohort of more than 100 different subjects was used in addition to the approximately 640-subject first cohort. A later genetic analysis used genome-wide SNP genotypes for about 60% of the roughly 700 donors, treating that subset as a discovery cohort. The study profiled the T cell repertoires of 550 to 700 subjects by immunosequencing and related them to cytomegalovirus serostatus. All discovery cohort repertoires had been generated on a single sequencing platform. The aim of the study was to test whether cataloging public T cell receptors could identify signatures of past pathogen exposure.

The receptor library was made with the immunoSEQ multiplex PCR assay. The multiplex PCR relied on a mix of 60 forward primers for TCR Vbeta segments and 13 reverse primers for TCR Jbeta segments. A multiplex PCR assay on genomic DNA amplified the CDR3 region of rearranged TCR beta genes. The Illumina HiSeq System was used to sequence the amplified TCR beta libraries as 87-base-pair reads. In the original analysis: In a later analysis, 70 million to 95 million unique TCR beta chains were counted across the 500 to 850 repertoires, and roughly 11 million of these chains were shared by at least two donors. To remove PCR and sequencing errors, raw reads were error-corrected and collapsed into unique sequences using a nearest-neighbor algorithm that merged closely related sequences. V, D and J gene segments were assigned by aligning CDR3 sequences to IMGT reference sequences. Each retained sequence needed at least a six-nucleotide match to both a V gene segment and a J gene segment. Rearrangements were called productive when the CDR3 lacked stop codons and stayed in frame with V and J; all others were non-productive. CDR3 was defined according to IMGT convention as the region running from the second conserved V-encoded cysteine to the conserved J-encoded phenylalanine. In an earlier analysis of 500 to 650 of the donors, sequences lacking an unambiguous match to a single V gene segment were excluded. In an earlier analysis of a few hundred of the donors, a V segment was called functional when productive rearrangements were above 56.7%, and segregating when the standard deviation between donors exceeded 5%. A statistical classification framework was developed to diagnose cytomegalovirus status using the catalog of TCR beta chain sequences. In a later analysis, TCR nucleotide sequences were compared against IMGT/GENE-DB human TR gene sequences so that V and J genes could be assigned. A later analysis assigned CDR3 sequences and most-parsimonious VDJ recombination scenarios with the TCRdist pipeline. In a later analysis, every TCR beta chain was defined by the combination of its CDR3 amino acid sequence and its V-gene family, and reads without a unique V-gene family were dropped. As a way to deal with suspected cross-contamination and a sequencing artifact, a later analysis dropped approximately 590 nucleotide sequences that were highly shared and had low generation probability. For each public chain, a later analysis derived a clonal expansion index from normalized ranks of inferred template counts within each repertoire. In a later analysis, generation probabilities were computed with a VDJ recombination model fitted to out-of-frame rearrangements, and the resulting probabilities were checked against IGoR. Hypergeometric tests were used in a later analysis to score TCR-TCR, TCR-HLA and TCR-CMV co-occurrence, with a repertoire-size bias correction applied to the TCR pairs. False discovery rates were estimated in a later analysis by permuting HLA or CMV assignments 20 times. In a later analysis, co-occurring TCRs were grouped using DBSCAN, with TCRdist sequence similarity added in when clustering inside HLA-allele-positive subsets. For co-occurrence clustering, repertoires with fewer than 30,000 or more than 120,000 public chains were excluded, along with 5 or 6 repertoires with anomalous nucleotide sharing. The table comes from immuneACCESS by way of TCRdb, which keeps in-frame sequences with V and J called. Part of the clones is missing from these tables; in studies checked, under half for an unresolved V gene and the rest for unknown reasons. The V and J calls and clone size come from that table; D and trimming were worked out from the DNA. Per the sample table, the count is around 210,000 clones. The ten largest clones take up over 0.95% of the sample.

General conclusions and limits of the study: In this cohort, only TCR beta chains were sequenced, and detectable features were limited by the absence of alpha or paired-chain data. A further reported finding was that TCR beta sequences accurately predicted the HLA-A and HLA-B alleles for most subjects in the first cohort. In a later analysis, most CMV-associated TCR beta chains were found to appear HLA-restricted, with HLA associations seemingly driven largely by CMV exposure. In a later genetic analysis, a missense DCLRE1C variant was associated with V-gene and J-gene trimming of TCR beta chains, and the association was replicated in an independent cohort. Because HLA typing was missing for some donors at each locus, association tests included only the typed subset. Strong co-occurrence of HLA alleles, especially DR and DQ, made assigning TCR associations to individual alleles difficult. A few of the identified cytomegalovirus-associated TCR beta chains were confirmed in vitro to be specific for cytomegalovirus antigens. Immune exposure information for the cohort was limited to CMV serostatus. The classifier was reported to diagnose cytomegalovirus status with high specificity and sensitivity in both the original and validation cohorts. Specific HLA alleles were associated with roughly 16,000 TCR beta sequences at a false discovery rate of 0.05 in a later analysis. Seventeen rarely observed V segments, including chromosome 9 orphons, were excluded from the earlier analysis of a few hundred of the donors because counts were too low. Because the 87-base-pair reads could not distinguish some IMGT-functional V segments, including TRBV6-2 and TRBV6-3, those segments were excluded. The study gave a list of some 150 TCR beta chains associated with cytomegalovirus. A cluster of highly shared sequence variants was judged likely to be a technical artifact of the sequencing pipeline. A later genetic analysis reported fewer N-insertions in productive TCRs among donors in an Asian-associated ancestry cluster than the approximately 700-donor mean. In a later analysis, HLA-associated TCR beta chains were found to be more clonally expanded and to have lower generation probabilities than equally common non-associated chains. An earlier analysis of some 560 of the donors showed that most TCR beta V segments appeared in productive rearrangements either about 87% or about 30% of the time, which broadly matched IMGT annotations. A later analysis reported that several top co-occurrence clusters appeared linked to parvovirus B19, influenza, CMV and Epstein-Barr virus. Sequencing depth was assumed to be roughly uniform across donors in the presence/absence analyses, though that assumption may not hold. Linkage disequilibrium might explain the correlated functional status among segregating V segments, but an unknown experimental factor could not be ruled out. According to a later analysis, TCR association rates differed among HLA loci, with DRB1 alleles showing the most associated TCRs and HLA-C alleles showing the fewest. The authors suggested that the approach could potentially be extended to other disease states and immunological phenotypes. Across donors, most TCR sequences were observed very rarely, whereas some public TCRs were present in many individuals.

Comments on this clone: Its target antigen remains unknown.

From the cysteine through the phenylalanine, the CDR3 covers 17 amino acids. Left in the record is the CDR3 DNA by itself, 51 bases read in frame from the first base. CDR1 and CDR2 were assigned from the germline V gene as SGHAT and FQNNGV. The germline V and J ends show losses of 0 bases and 7 bases respectively, and no gene match explains 13 bases of the junction. The cohort comprised some 700 healthy bone marrow donors. All cohort members were sampled while nominally healthy, although unrecorded immune exposures were likely present. The donor tested CMV seropositive, placing the donor among the approximately 290 seropositive members of the cohort. A peripheral blood sample was provided by each donor, and peripheral blood mononuclear cells were used for TCR beta sequencing. Genomic DNA was extracted from the blood cell samples with the Qiagen DNeasy Blood Extraction Kit.

Recombination connected TRBV11-2 to TRBJ2-5, and 8 bases in between align with TRBD2. The sequencing sample was made of PBMCs. This clonotype originated in a girl aged 2-9 years in good health and CMV-seropositive. The CDR3 corresponds to CASSLEDAGGALGTQYF. DNA sequence: TGTGCCAGCAGCTTAGAGGACGCGGGAGGAGCCCTAGGGACCCAGTACTTC. The full variable domain, with segments outside the CDR3 supplied by the reference TRBV11-2 and TRBJ2-5 proteins, appears as EAGVAQSPRYKIIEKRQSVAFWCNPISGHATLYWYQQILGQGPKLLIQFQNNGVVDDSQLPKDRFSAERLKGVDSTLKIQPAKLEDSAVYLCASSLEDAGGALGTQYFGPGTRLLVL.